This T cell receptor (beta chain) was sequenced during a study of shared clonotypes between healthy human individuals. Study-level information: Each donor's CD4 naive and CD4 memory cells filled three plates apiece, CD8 naive two, and CD8 memory one. Overall study results and limits: Expectations were that clonotype sharing among donors would be affected by sequencing depth.

There are 12 residues in the CDR3. Germline CDR1 is SGHVS and CDR2 is FQNEAQ. V dropped 5 bases and J dropped 8 bases, with 9 bases sitting between them. Comments on this clone: Its cognate antigen is unknown.

Study processing details: ImmunoSEQ output lacked quality scores and full-length reads, limiting matched filtering. Clones were read by immunoSEQ multiplex PCR, and TCRdb kept only the in-frame ones, dropping some. V and J calls and clone size follow that table, whereas D and trimming were derived from the DNA. This sample has roughly 2,500,000 clones, with over 85% found just once. A split of CD4+ cells into CD45RA+ naive and CD45RA-negative memory subsets was performed. The source material was naive CD4+ T cells from PBMCs. Subset in this sample: CD45RA+ positively selected. The chain uses TRBV7-8 and TRBJ1-4; D is unresolved. This clonotype was sampled from a man aged 18 to 29 in good health. Some clones in this sample may be carry-over from other donors' samples. Here the CDR3 DNA reads TGTGCCAGCAGCCCCGTGGGGGAAAAACTGTTTTTT. As protein: CASSPVGEKLFF. Based on the CDR3 plus reference TRBV7-8 and TRBJ1-4, the full variable domain is GAGVSQSPRYKVAKRGQDVALRCDPISGHVSLFWYQQALGQGPEFLTYFQNEAQLDKSGLPSDRFFAERPEGSVSTLKIQRTQQEDSAVYLCASSPVGEKLFFGSGTQLSVL.